This TCR beta chain emerged from a study of shared clonotypes between healthy human individuals. Study-wide results and caveats: Tissues were not sampled, only blood, and their repertoires likely differ.

The CDR3 covers 14 residues. The germline V gene has CDR1 LNHDA and CDR2 SQIVND (reference sequence). The V end lost 1 base, the J end lost 0 bases, and 6 bases lay between the germline ends. Assay used: immunoSEQ multiplex PCR; TCRdb lists only in-frame clones, some missing. The sample has 2 million to 2.5 million clones, over 85% seen once; the top ten hold under 0.45%. Turning to this clone: Its antigen is still unknown.

Sample: naive CD4+ T cells from PBMCs. The subset here: CD45RA+ positively selected. The chain couples TRBV19 to TRBJ1-1; D ambiguous. The sequence was obtained from a man aged 18 to 30 in good health. Some clones in this sample may be carry-over from other donors' samples. The CDR3 region is CASSIGSMNTEAFF. The CDR3 coding sequence is TGTGCCAGTAGTATAGGCAGTATGAACACTGAAGCTTTCTTT.